This T cell receptor beta chain was captured in a study of CD8+ T cells in alopecia areata. Broader study findings: Scalp clonality and expanded CD8+ clones among the top 100 were significantly decreased by tofacitinib. Clonality exceeded that of normal scalp in lesional scalp, most notably in alopecia totalis/universalis.

After isolation, RNA underwent reverse transcription to generate cDNA as the sequencing template. The protocol was immunoSEQ multiplex PCR, while the TCRdb copy is restricted to in-frame clones and leaves out a portion. Altogether roughly 220,000 clones are present, approximately 38% being singletons, with the ten largest covering 0.48%. CDR1 ENHRY and CDR2 SYGVKD come from the germline V gene. The germline V and J ends were trimmed by 4 bases and 6 bases, with 13 bases remaining between them. The CDR3 consists of 13 residues. Treatment meaning: oral pan-JAK inhibitor, 5-10 mg twice daily. Peripheral blood, together with lesional scalp punch biopsies, was collected from alopecia areata patients. Regarding this clone: Its specificity is not known.

This receptor was taken from a human donor with alopecia areata. The chain is built from TRBV10-3 and TRBJ2-7; tentatively, D is TRBD1 or TRBD2 (5 bases each). Sequenced here: CD4+ T cells sorted from blood, sampled at approximately week 31, from a patient treated with tofacitinib. The CDR3 loop reads CAISAQEAGEQYF. CDR3 coding DNA: TGTGCCATCAGTGCACAGGAGGCCGGCGAGCAGTACTTC.